The T cell receptor beta chain under discussion was sequenced for a study of graft-versus-host responses after intestinal transplantation. Study overall: For two to four years after anti-thymocyte globulin induction, all recipients took tacrolimus and steroids.

The protocol was immunoSEQ multiplex PCR, while the TCRdb copy is restricted to in-frame clones and leaves out a portion. The sample carries roughly 100,000 clones, more than 75% recorded once. This CDR3 has 15 amino acids. The V gene's germline CDR1 is LGHNA and CDR2 YNFKEQ. Trimming removed 0 bases from V and 10 bases from J, with 13 bases in between. Turning to this clone: Antigen: not known.

The source was unstimulated CD4+ T cells sorted from spleen or lymph node cells, collected before intestinal transplant. This clonotype was obtained from a human donor who received an intestinal transplant. This chain links TRBV4-2 with TRBJ1-6; D unclear. CDR3 bases: TGTGCCAGCAGCCAAGAAGTCGGGAGAGGGTCACCCCTCCACTTT. Amino acids: CASSQEVGRGSPLHF.